A selection of T cell receptor beta chains follows, all from one sample in a study of blood T cell repertoires in COVID-19. Some clones are missing from TCRdb's copy, which holds only in-frame ones; the method was immunoSEQ multiplex PCR. The top ten hold about 5.2% of the sample, which has 320,000 or so clones, 89% seen once. The sequencing sample was made of PBMCs or T cells enriched from blood (not recorded which). Receptors originate from a man in his fifties or sixties who had recovered from COVID-19. Each CDR3 is given with its conserved first and last residue. Each record gives: J gene, V gene, D gene, CDR3 DNA, CDR3 protein. A D gene is named only where the DNA matches it firmly.

>TRBJ1-3|TRBV27|NA
TGTGCCAGCACCCGATGGGCAGGAACCTCCAATCTATACTCTGGAAACACCATATATTTT
CASTRWAGTSNLYSGNTIYF
>TRBJ2-5|TRBV2|TRBD1
TGTGCCAGCAGTGAAGTTGGACAGGGCGGCGAGACCCAGTACTTC
CASSEVGQGGETQYF
>TRBJ1-2|TRBV7-9|TRBD1
TGTGCCATGCAACCACCGGGACAGGGATCCTATGGCTACACCTTC
CAMQPPGQGSYGYTF
>TRBJ2-7|TRBV7-2|NA
TGTGCCAGCAGCTTAGCTGGCGGGGAATACTACGAGCAGTACTTC
CASSLAGGEYYEQYF
>TRBJ2-4|TRBV28|TRBD2
TGTGCCAGCAGTTTATCCCGGGGGGGGGTACCTCTTCACATTCAGTACTTC
CASSLSRGGVPLHIQYF
>TRBJ2-1|TRBV9|NA
TGTGCCAGCAGCGTAGAAGCGGCCACCGACAATGAGCAGTTCTTC
CASSVEAATDNEQFF
>TRBJ1-2|TRBV18|NA
TGTGCCAGCTCACCCGAGACCAGGGGACCCTATGGCTACACCTTC
CASSPETRGPYGYTF
>TRBJ1-2|TRBV5-1|TRBD1
TGCGCCAGCACTTTGGACATCCCAGGGAGACAGGGGAGATCTATTGGCTACACCTTC
CASTLDIPGRQGRSIGYTF
>TRBJ2-5|TRBV5-1|TRBD2
TGCGCCAGCAGCCACGGGACTAGGGGAGAGACCCAGTACTTC
CASSHGTRGETQYF
>TRBJ2-1|TRBV21-1|NA
TGTGCCAGCAGCAAGGGTAGCTCCTACTACAATGAGCAGTTCTTC
CASSKGSSYYNEQFF
>TRBJ2-7|TRBV3-1/TRBV3-2|TRBD2
TGTGCCAGCAGCCAAGAGACTAGCGGGAGTTCGTCAGAGCAGTACTTC
CASSQETSGSSSEQYF
>TRBJ1-5|TRBV9|NA
TGTGCCAGCAGCCCAAATGAAGGAGGAAGCAATCAGCCCCAGCATTTT
CASSPNEGGSNQPQHF
>TRBJ1-6|TRBV7-9|NA
TGTGCCAGCAGCTTTACTCGTACCGCTTCCTATAATTCACCCCTCCACTTT
CASSFTRTASYNSPLHF
>TRBJ2-1|TRBV7-9|TRBD1
TGTGCCAGCAGCTTGGGGACAGGCCAAGAGCAGTTCTTC
CASSLGTGQEQFF
>TRBJ2-2|TRBV7-2|NA
TGTGCCAGCAGGCCCGGACTGAACACCGGGGAGCTGTTTTTT
CASRPGLNTGELFF
>TRBJ2-1|TRBV9|NA
TGTGCCAGCAGCGTCGTGCCGGAGGGCCGGTCGAATGAGCAGTTCTTC
CASSVVPEGRSNEQFF
>TRBJ2-3|TRBV27|NA
TGTGCCAGCAGGTCCGGAGTCTTTAGCACAGATACGCAGTATTTT
CASRSGVFSTDTQYF
>TRBJ1-4|TRBV5-5|NA
TGTGCCAGCAGCTTCATTGAAAAACTGTTTTTT
CASSFIEKLFF
>TRBJ2-7|TRBV3-1/TRBV3-2|TRBD2
TGTGCCAGCAGCCAGGGACTAGCGGGAGGAGGCTACGAGCAGTACTTC
CASSQGLAGGGYEQYF
>TRBJ1-2|TRBV18|NA
TGTGCCAGCTCACCGGATATAGGCAAGCGCTTTGGCTACACCTTC
CASSPDIGKRFGYTF